The entry below gives a single T cell receptor beta chain sequence along with its context. Antigen unknown. The entry originates in a study of cytomegalovirus exposure and HLA in healthy donors. Notes on the study in general: TCR sequences were mostly rare, though some public TCRs occurred in many donors. A later analysis found first-cohort TCR clusters tended to co-occur in the 120 validation repertoires.

The CDR3 contains 17 residues. From germline, CDR1 is LGHNA and CDR2 YNFKEQ. Unmatched junction bases numbered 12, after V lost 1 base and J lost 6 bases. Method: immunoSEQ multiplex PCR; TCRdb's copy keeps in-frame clones and lacks some. This table has over 70,000 clones, around 94% appearing once. The J gene is TRBJ2-3, the V gene TRBV4-2; 8 bases align to TRBD1. The origin of this receptor is a woman aged 18-29 years in good health and CMV-seronegative. Material for sequencing was PBMCs. CDR3 coding DNA: TGTGCCAGCAGCCAAGCGGGGCAGGGGGCGCCCGCGGATACGCAGTATTTT. As protein: CASSQAGQGAPADTQYF.